The source of this T cell receptor (beta chain) is a study of shared clonotypes between healthy human individuals. CDR3 length: 15 amino acids. Germline V gene data show CDR1 as PRHDT and CDR2 as FYEKMQ (reference sequence). Trimming took off 2 bases at V and 1 base at J, with 11 bases between the two ends. Libraries were prepared by immunoSEQ multiplex PCR; TCRdb keeps only in-frame clonotypes and omits some of them. There are around 560,000 clones in the sample; approximately 96% occur only once, and over 0.09% lies in the top ten. CD45RO negativity and positive selection for CCR7 defined naive CD8 cells, a population that excluded terminally differentiated effector memory CD45RA+ cells.

This chain uses TRBV13 with TRBJ1-1, with D tentatively TRBD1 (5 bases). Sequenced material: naive CD8+ T cells sorted from blood. The sequence was obtained from a woman aged 30 to 39 in good health. The CDR3 region is CASSLYGTANTEAFF. In nucleotides, the CDR3 is TGTGCCAGCAGCTTATATGGGACGGCGAACACTGAAGCTTTCTTT.